This TCR beta chain derives from a study of long-term antiretroviral therapy in people with HIV. Study conclusions and caveats: Data on ART adherence, viral resistance or therapy changes were unavailable. Post-treatment diversity went higher with ART but stayed below transplant donor controls.

At the survey level, the v3.0 immunoSEQ assay was run. Only in-frame clones appear in the TCRdb table, and some are missing; sequencing was by immunoSEQ multiplex PCR. Altogether about 28,000 clones are present, roughly 84% being singletons, with the ten largest covering about 6.7%. For each donor, at least one pre-ART and at least two post-ART PBMC samples were available. CDR3 size: 15 residues. CDR1 MNHEY and CDR2 SMNVEV come from the germline V gene (reference sequence). Trimming removed 2 bases from V and 1 base from J, with 11 bases in between. As to this clone: Its antigen remains unknown.

This sequence joins TRBV27 and TRBJ1-1, with D maybe TRBD1 (5 bases). The clonotype comes from a man between 18 and 35 years old with HIV. This material consisted of unsorted PBMCs, taken 0.4 years after starting antiretroviral therapy. CDR3 region: CASSLRADRNTEAFF. The CDR3 nucleotides read TGTGCCAGCAGTTTACGGGCAGACAGGAACACTGAAGCTTTCTTT.